Below, 7 T cell receptor beta chains from the same sample are listed, as sequenced in a study of glioma-infiltrating T cells. Amplification of TCR alpha and beta CDR3 regions from RNA used iRepertoire nested multiplex PCR. Via MiXCR, TCRdb re-called the multiplex PCR reads, giving one row per CDR3 protein. The data contain tens of thousands of distinct CDR3 sequences, about 23% of them singletons. Sequenced input: glioma tissue, nonneoplastic brain tissue, or PBMCs (not recorded which). These receptors all stem from a human donor with low-grade glioma or glioblastoma, undergoing nonglioma brain surgery, or in good health (not recorded which).

This clonotype was seen repeatedly, ten times or more. This chain links TRBV20-1 with TRBJ2-3, with 7 bases matching TRBD2. Losses at the gene ends were 6 bases for V and 6 bases for J; bases not matched to a gene: 18. Looked up from germline, CDR1 is DFQATT and CDR2 is SNEGSKA (reference sequence). The length of the CDR3 is 16 residues. The CDR3 sequence is CSAWWASGEVRDTQYF. CDR3 bases: TGCAGTGCCTGGTGGGCTAGCGGAGAGGTGAGGGATACGCAGTATTTT.

This clonotype was seen at least ten times. V usage is TRBV10-3 and J usage is TRBJ1-1; TRBD1 might be the D (5 bases). The CDR3 extends over 16 amino acids. Germline CDR1 ENHRY, CDR2 SYGVKD. V was trimmed by 0 bases and J by 1 base, leaving 12 bases between them. CDR3 loop: CAISESGRARNTEAFF. DNA of the CDR3: TGTGCCATCAGTGAGTCGGGCAGGGCGAGGAACACTGAAGCTTTCTTT.

Many counts were recorded for this clonotype. CDR3 in DNA: TGTGCCAGCGCGGGACAGGGTTTTTCAGAGACCCAGTACTTC. The encoded protein is CASAGQGFSETQYF. This chain joins TRBV6-1 and TRBJ2-5; TRBD1 aligns across 9 bases. Trimming removed 8 bases from V and 4 bases from J; junction bases left unmatched: 8. Germline V gene sequence: CDR1 MNHNS, CDR2 SASEGT. This CDR3 has 14 residues.

Comment on this clonotype: It may be a read error: a sequence one base away is much more abundant. The V gene is TRBV11-2, the J gene TRBJ1-2; D might be TRBD1 (6 bases). Per the germline V gene, CDR1 is SGHAT and CDR2 is FQNNGV. The V gene lost 7 bases and the J gene lost 7 bases, with 19 bases spanning the gap. The CDR3 has 14 residues. The CDR3: CASNTSTGSRGYTF. DNA for the CDR3: TGTGCCAGCAACACCTCAACAGGGTCTCGTGGCTACACCTTC.

This clonotype was seen only a few times. The chain couples TRBV2 to TRBJ2-5; the D gene is possibly TRBD2 (6 bases). V was cut by 8 bases and J by 6 bases, with 19 bases left in between. Germline V gene data show CDR1 as SNHLY and CDR2 as FYNNEI. The CDR3 covers 14 residues. The CDR3 DNA reads as TGTGCCAGCGCGCTGGGACTCCCTCTCCAGACCCAGTACTTC. Its protein is CASALGLPLQTQYF.

A remark on this clonotype: This may be a read error: a much more frequent sequence differs by one nucleotide. The rearrangement links TRBV7-6 to TRBJ1-4; D remains ambiguous. The CDR3 sequence is 14 residues long. CDR1 is SGHVS, CDR2 FNYEAQ, per germline. The DNA for the CDR3 is TGTGCCAGCAGCTCCGAGGCCGGCGGGGTAAAACCGTTTTTT. Translated, it gives CASSSEAGGVKPFF.

At least ten counts were recorded for this clonotype. The V and J genes are TRBV6-6 and TRBJ1-2; tentatively, D is TRBD1 (5 bases). V lost 2 bases, J lost 6 bases, and 13 bases lay in between. Per the germline V gene, CDR1 is MNHNY and CDR2 is SVGAGI (reference sequence). The CDR3 totals 14 residues. This CDR3 reads CASSYLSSGHGYTF. The CDR3 coding sequence is TGTGCCAGCAGTTACCTCTCGTCGGGACATGGCTACACCTTC.